This record covers a single TCR beta chain. The antigen is unknown. CDR1 is SGDLS and CDR2 is YYNGEE in the germline V gene. Trimming took 3 bases from V and 2 from J; bases not matched to a gene: 10. The length of the CDR3 is 17 residues. The data belong to a study of T cell responses to AZD1222 COVID-19 vaccine. Study-wide context: Pooled together were second doses at about 4 or about 12 weeks.

Study observations and caveats: Regions 160-218 and 743-854 held dominance among vaccine-associated CD4 TCRs, which spanned spike.

The method was immunoSEQ multiplex PCR; TCRdb's version includes in-frame clones alone and lacks a portion of them. The data show approximately 190,000 clones, around 92% seen once. V is TRBV9 and J is TRBJ1-2; 10 bases map to TRBD1. This receptor was obtained from an adult in good health. The starting material was peripheral blood, obtained on day 0 of AZD1222 vaccination. The DNA for the CDR3 is TGTGCCAGCAGCGCCCGGCCGACAGGGGGCGGAAACTATGGCTACACCTTC. The encoded protein is CASSARPTGGGNYGYTF.